This paragraph reports one T cell receptor beta chain. This entry is derived from a study of shared T cell receptors in the human thymus. Method: immunoSEQ multiplex PCR; TCRdb's copy keeps in-frame clones and lacks some. This table has about 710,000 clones, more than 70% appearing once. The CDR3 covers 18 residues. Trimming cost V 2 bases and J 0 bases, with 20 bases left between them. Germline values: CDR1 SGHAT, CDR2 FQNNGV. This sample was shared with a second study, whose subject was human thymus T cells. As that study records: Resections from corrective heart surgery supplied the thymus tissue. Gene usage for V and J segments appeared biased in thymic and blood repertoires.

Sequencing was done on a sample of thymocytes. This TCR was sampled from a boy in the first two years of life with a congenital heart defect. The rearrangement links TRBV11-2 to TRBJ2-7, with D possibly TRBD2 on 5 matching bases. The CDR3 bases are TGTGCCAGCAGCTTATCAAGAAGGAGCGGACTCTTCTCCTACGAGCAGTACTTC. Translating it yields CASSLSRRSGLFSYEQYF. Based on the CDR3 plus reference TRBV11-2 and TRBJ2-7, the full variable domain is EAGVAQSPRYKIIEKRQSVAFWCNPISGHATLYWYQQILGQGPKLLIQFQNNGVVDDSQLPKDRFSAERLKGVDSTLKIQPAKLEDSAVYLCASSLSRRSGLFSYEQYFGPGTRLTVT.